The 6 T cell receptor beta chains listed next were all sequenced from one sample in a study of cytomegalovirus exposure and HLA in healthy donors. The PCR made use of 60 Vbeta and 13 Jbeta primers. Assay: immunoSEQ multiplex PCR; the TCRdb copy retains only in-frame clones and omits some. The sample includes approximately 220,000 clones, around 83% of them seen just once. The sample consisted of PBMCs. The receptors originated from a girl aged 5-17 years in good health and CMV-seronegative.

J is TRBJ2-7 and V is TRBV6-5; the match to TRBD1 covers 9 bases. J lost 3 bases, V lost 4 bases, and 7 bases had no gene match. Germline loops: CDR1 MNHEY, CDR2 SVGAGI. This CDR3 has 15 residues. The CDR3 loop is CASSSAGTGLYEQYF. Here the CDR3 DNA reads TGTGCCAGCAGTTCGGCTGGGACAGGGCTCTACGAGCAGTACTTC.

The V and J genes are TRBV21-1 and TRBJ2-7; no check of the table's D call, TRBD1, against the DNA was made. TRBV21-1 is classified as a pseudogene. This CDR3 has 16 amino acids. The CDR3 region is CASSRSGATSSHEQYF. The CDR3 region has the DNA TGTGCCAGCAGCAGATCAGGGGCTACCTCGTCCCACGAGCAGTACTTC.

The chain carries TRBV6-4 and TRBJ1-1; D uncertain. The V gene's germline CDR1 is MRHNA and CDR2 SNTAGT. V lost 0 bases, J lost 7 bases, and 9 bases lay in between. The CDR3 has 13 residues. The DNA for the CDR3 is TGTGCCAGCAGTGACTCCACGGGTCTTGAAGCTTTCTTT. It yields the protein CASSDSTGLEAFF.

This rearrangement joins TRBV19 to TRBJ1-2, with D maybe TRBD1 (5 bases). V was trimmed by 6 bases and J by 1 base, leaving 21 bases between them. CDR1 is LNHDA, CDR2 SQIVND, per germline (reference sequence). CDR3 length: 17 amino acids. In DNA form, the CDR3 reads TGTGCCAGTAGGATCCCCTCTACAGGAATCCATAACTATGGCTACACCTTC. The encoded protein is CASRIPSTGIHNYGYTF.

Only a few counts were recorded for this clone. The CDR3 nucleotides are TGTGCCAGCAGCGTAGCAGGACAGGGAAACATTCAGTACTTC. It translates to CASSVAGQGNIQYF. The chain employs TRBV9 and TRBJ2-4, with 8 bases lining up with TRBD1. The V segment lost 0 bases and the J segment 6 bases; nucleotides outside the gene matches: 2. The CDR3 runs 14 residues. Germline CDR1 and CDR2: SGDLS and YYNGEE.

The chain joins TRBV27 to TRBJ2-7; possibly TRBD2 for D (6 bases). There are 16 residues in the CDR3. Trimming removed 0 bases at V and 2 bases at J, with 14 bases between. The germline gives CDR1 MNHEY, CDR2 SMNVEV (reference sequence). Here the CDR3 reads CASSLSSGTATYEQYF. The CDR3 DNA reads TGTGCCAGCAGTTTATCCTCCGGGACTGCTACCTACGAGCAGTACTTC.